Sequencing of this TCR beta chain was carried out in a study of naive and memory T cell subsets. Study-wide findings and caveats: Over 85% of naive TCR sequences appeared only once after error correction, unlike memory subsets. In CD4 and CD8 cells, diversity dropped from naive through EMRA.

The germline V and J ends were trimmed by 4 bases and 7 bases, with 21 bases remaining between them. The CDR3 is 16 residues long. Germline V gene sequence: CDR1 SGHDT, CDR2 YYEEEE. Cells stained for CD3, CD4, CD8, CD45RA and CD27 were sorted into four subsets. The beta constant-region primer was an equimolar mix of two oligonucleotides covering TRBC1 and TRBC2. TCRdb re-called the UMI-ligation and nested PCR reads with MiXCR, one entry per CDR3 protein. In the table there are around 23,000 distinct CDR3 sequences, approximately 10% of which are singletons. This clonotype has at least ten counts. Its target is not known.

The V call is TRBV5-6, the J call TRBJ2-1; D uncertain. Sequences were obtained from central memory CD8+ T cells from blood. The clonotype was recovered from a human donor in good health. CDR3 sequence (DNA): TGTGCCAGCAGCCCCCGAGGCGGATCCGTCGGGAATGAGCAGTTCTTC. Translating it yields CASSPRGGSVGNEQFF. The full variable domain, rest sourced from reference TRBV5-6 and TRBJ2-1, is DAGVTQSPTHLIKTRGQQVTLRCSPKSGHDTVSWYQQALGQGPQFIFQYYEEEERQRGNFPDRFSGHQFPNYSSELNVNALLLGDSALYLCASSPRGGSVGNEQFFGPGTRLTVL.